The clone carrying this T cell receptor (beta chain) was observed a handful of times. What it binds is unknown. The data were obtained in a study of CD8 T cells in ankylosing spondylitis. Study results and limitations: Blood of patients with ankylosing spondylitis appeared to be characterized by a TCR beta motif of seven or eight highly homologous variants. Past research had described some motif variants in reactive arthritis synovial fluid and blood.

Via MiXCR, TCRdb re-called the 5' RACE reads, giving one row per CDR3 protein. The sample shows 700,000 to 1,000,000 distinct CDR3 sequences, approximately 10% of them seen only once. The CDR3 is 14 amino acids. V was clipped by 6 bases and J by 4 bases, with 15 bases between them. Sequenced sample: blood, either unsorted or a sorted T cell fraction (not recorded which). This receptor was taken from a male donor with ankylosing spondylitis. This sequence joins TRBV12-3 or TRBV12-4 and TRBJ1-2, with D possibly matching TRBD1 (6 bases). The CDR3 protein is CASRPHRDGYGYTF. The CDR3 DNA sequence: TGTGCCAGCAGACCCCACAGGGACGGCTATGGCTACACCTTC.